The rows below give T cell receptor beta chains drawn from one sample of a study of identical twins. MiXCR, run by TCRdb on the 5' RACE reads, gives a single entry per CDR3 protein. The sample records a few hundred thousand distinct CDR3 sequences, around 9.6% being singletons. The same specimen was also included in a second study, on yellow fever vaccine responses in identical twins.

Sequenced input: PBMCs. These receptors all stem from a woman between 18 and 29 years old in good health. CDR3s include the opening cysteine and the closing phenylalanine or tryptophan. The D gene is left open where the match is weak.

d_call v_call cdr3_aa
- TRBV12-3/TRBV12-4 CASSLRTETEAFF
TRBD1 TRBV2 CATIWGTANTGELFF
TRBD2 TRBV5-6 CASSPGGTLETQYF
TRBD1 TRBV29-1 CSGSTGTGNYGYTF
- TRBV5-1 CASSLEGGSSVTQYF
- TRBV12-3/TRBV12-4 CASSFGISTDTQYF
- TRBV5-1 CASSSGTVGNEQFF
- TRBV7-9 CASSLEGVYGTDTQYF
- TRBV4-3 CASSQEWGEGTQYF
- TRBV12-3/TRBV12-4 CATWVNSYNEQFF
TRBD2 TRBV5-1 CASSLMASGSSTDTQYF
TRBD2 TRBV11-2 CASSPEAGPSYEQYF
TRBD1 TRBV10-1 CASSESGTGAIRETQYF
- TRBV7-2 CAIQGSGGDTQYF
- TRBV6-1 CASTQDLNTGELFF
TRBD1 TRBV6-2/TRBV6-3 CASTLAGTGFTVTQYF
TRBD2 TRBV11-1 CASSLGLASDNEQFF
TRBD2 TRBV29-1 CSVWGLAGVGDTGELFF
- TRBV20-1 CSARAPLEQFF
- TRBV6-2/TRBV6-3 CASATPGTQYF
- TRBV7-2 CASSLAGTNTIYEQYF
TRBD2 TRBV7-9 CASSVGLAETDYEQYF
TRBD2 TRBV14 CASSPRLAGGRRTDTQYF
TRBD1 TRBV5-1 CASSFGPVGQGPTVF
TRBD2 TRBV10-3 CATASGGVEETQYF
- TRBV5-6 CASSFARWYEQYF
TRBD1 TRBV10-3 CAISVSSAGGQETQYF
TRBD2 TRBV15 CATPTSGGSNTGELFF
TRBD1 TRBV5-1 CASSTTGTGSYEQYF
- TRBV15 CATLSGNEQFF
- TRBV20-1 CSVPSRTFSYNEQFF
- TRBV7-2 CASSLSSRDWNQPQHF
TRBD1 TRBV11-2 CASSLRPQTGTGVYNEQFF
- TRBV10-3 CAISEGGGQIISNTGELFF
- TRBV7-9 CASSSFGEKDEQFF
- TRBV29-1 CSVGMGANGYEQYF
TRBD2 TRBV7-2 CASSRSGRAYDEQYF
- TRBV5-1 CASSDPPPYEQYF
TRBD2 TRBV19 CASSIDLAGVADTQYF
- TRBV11-2 CASSLLRGAREQFF
- TRBV7-2 CASSPWSLEQYF
- TRBV20-1 CSARDEAVSYTGELFF
- TRBV12-3/TRBV12-4 CASGGGNTEAFF
TRBD1 TRBV19 CASSIETGYQETQYF
- TRBV10-3 CAISESIETQYF
TRBD2 TRBV7-9 CASSPDLAGFEQFF